Listed below are T cell receptor beta chains from one sample, sequenced in a study of CD8 T cells in ankylosing spondylitis. TCRdb ran MiXCR on the 5' RACE reads and lists one entry per CDR3 protein. The sample yields fewer than 400,000 distinct CDR3 sequences, roughly 8% seen once. The material sequenced was blood, either unsorted or a sorted T cell fraction (not recorded which). All receptors derive from a male donor with ankylosing spondylitis. Each CDR3 is given with its conserved first and last residue. D genes are given only for firm matches. Expanded clones get a size class; other rows say once, few or many, or leave the size out.

TRBV11-2	few	TRBJ2-7	TRBD2	TGTGCCAGCAGCATCACTTTAGCGGGAGGCGAGCAGTACTTC	CASSITLAGGEQYF
TRBV11-3	.	TRBJ2-1	.	TGTGCCAGCAGCTTAGCGGGTGGGGGTAGCCGGGTTGAGCAGTTCTTC	CASSLAGGGSRVEQFF
TRBV5-4	.	TRBJ2-7	TRBD2	TGTGCCAGCAGCTTGCCTAGCGGGGGGATGGAGCAGTACTTC	CASSLPSGGMEQYF
TRBV28	.	TRBJ2-7	.	TGTGCCAGCAGCCGGAGGGGGCAGTACGAGCAGTACTTC	CASSRRGQYEQYF
TRBV5-1	once	TRBJ2-1	.	TGCGCCAGCAGCTTGGAGGTAGGAGCGCGTGGTTACAATGAGCAGTTCTTC	CASSLEVGARGYNEQFF
TRBV6-1	.	TRBJ2-1	TRBD2	TGTGCCAGCAGGCCTGGACTAGCGGTTTACAATGAGCAGTTCTTC	CASRPGLAVYNEQFF
TRBV14	.	TRBJ2-6	.	TGTGCCAGCAGCCCACAGATTTCCTCTGGGGCCAACGTCCTGACTTTC	CASSPQISSGANVLTF
TRBV5-6	few	TRBJ2-2	.	TGTGCCAGCAGCGGGGCAGGAAACACCGGGGAGCTGTTTTTT	CASSGAGNTGELFF
TRBV6-2/TRBV6-3	many	TRBJ2-4	.	TGTGCCAGCATACCAGGAGGCTTTGGCAAAAACATTCAGTACTTC	CASIPGGFGKNIQYF
TRBV10-3	few	TRBJ2-7	TRBD2	TGTGCCATCAGTGCGGGGACTAGCGGAGCCTACGAGCAGTACTTC	CAISAGTSGAYEQYF
TRBV28	.	TRBJ2-3	TRBD2	TGTGCCAGCAGACGACTAGCGGGAGGTGTTGATACGCAGTATTTT	CASRRLAGGVDTQYF
TRBV6-5	few	TRBJ2-5	.	TGTGCCAGCAGTTACGAGCCCACTTTTAAGGAGACCCAGTACTTC	CASSYEPTFKETQYF